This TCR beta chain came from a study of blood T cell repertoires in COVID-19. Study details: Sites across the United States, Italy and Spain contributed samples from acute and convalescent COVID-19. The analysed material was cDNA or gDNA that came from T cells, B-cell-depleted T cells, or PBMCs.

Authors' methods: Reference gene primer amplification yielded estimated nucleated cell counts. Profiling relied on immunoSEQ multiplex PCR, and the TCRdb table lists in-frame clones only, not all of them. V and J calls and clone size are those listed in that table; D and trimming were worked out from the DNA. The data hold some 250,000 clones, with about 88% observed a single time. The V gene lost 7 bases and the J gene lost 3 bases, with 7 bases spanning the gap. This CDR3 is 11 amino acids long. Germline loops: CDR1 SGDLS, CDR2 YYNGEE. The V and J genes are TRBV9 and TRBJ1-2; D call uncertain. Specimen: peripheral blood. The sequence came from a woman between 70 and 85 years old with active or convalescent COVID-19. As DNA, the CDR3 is TGTGCCAGCCAGAGGGACTATGGCTACACCTTC. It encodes CASQRDYGYTF.